Shown below are 27 T cell receptor beta chains from a single sample sequenced in a study of shared clonotypes between healthy human individuals (TCRdb year 2020). Library preparation was by the immunoSEQ multiplex PCR assay. Here the immuneACCESS table is served through TCRdb, limited to in-frame sequences with V and J called. Missing clones are a known gap in these copies; in checked studies unresolved V genes cover under half, and the rest lacks a known reason. This sample comprises approximately 1,500,000 clones, around 95% of them detected only once. The ten largest clonotypes hold over 1% of the sample. Source material: naive CD4+ T cells sorted from blood. The intended sense of this specimen's cell subset or site label: CD45RA+ positively selected. These receptors were obtained from a man in his thirties or forties in good health.

This chain joins TRBV7-2 and TRBJ1-5; 7 nucleotides align to TRBD1. Germline V CDR1 and CDR2: SGHTA, FQGNSA. The CDR3 is 15 amino acids. V was pared by 0 bases and J by 8 bases, with 7 bases of the junction left unmatched. DNA for the CDR3: TGTGCCAGCAGCTTAGCAGGAGGGGGCGTCAAGCCCCAGCATTTT. Its protein product is CASSLAGGGVKPQHF.

In its sample, this clone was seen once. This chain uses TRBV5-1 with TRBJ1-1; D is perhaps TRBD1 (5 bases). CDR3 length: 15 amino acids. V gave up 1 base and J gave up 5 bases, with 15 bases separating them. Germline CDR1 is SGHRS and CDR2 is YFSETQ. The chain's CDR3 is CASSLYSGGNTEAFF. Here the CDR3 DNA reads TGCGCCAGCAGCTTGTACTCCGGGGGTAATACTGAAGCTTTCTTT.

This rearrangement joins TRBV4-3 to TRBJ2-7; D is unresolved. The germline V gene has CDR1 LGHNA and CDR2 YSLEER. V was pared by 10 bases and J by 6 bases, with 7 bases between. CDR3 length equals 9 residues. Written as DNA, the CDR3 is TGCGCCAATACGGGCGAGCAGTACTTC. The encoded protein is CANTGEQYF.

The V gene is TRBV5-1, the J gene TRBJ2-7, with D perhaps TRBD2 (6 bases). V was clipped by 3 bases and J by 5 bases, with 12 bases between them. CDR3 length equals 13 residues. CDR1 and CDR2 (germline): SGHRS, YFSETQ. The DNA of the CDR3 is TGCGCCAGCAGCTCCGCGGGGCCCGACGAGCAGTACTTC. It yields the protein CASSSAGPDEQYF.

In the case of this clone: One junction end does not reproduce the germline sequence, and a read error may be involved. This rearrangement joins TRBV7-7 to TRBJ2-2; 9 bases fit TRBD1. CDR1 is SSHAT and CDR2 is FNYEAQ in the germline V gene (reference sequence). The CDR3 is 15 residues long. DNA for the CDR3: TGTGCTAGCAGCGCGGGACAGGGCAACACCGGGGAGCTGTTTTTT. It encodes CASSAGQGNTGELFF.

The chain links TRBV6-5 to TRBJ2-1; 8 nucleotides align to TRBD1. The CDR3 extends over 15 amino acids. J lost 1 base, V lost 6 bases, and 5 bases had no gene match. The germline V gene encodes CDR1 MNHEY and CDR2 SVGAGI. CDR3: CASSPDRGSYNEQFF. CDR3 DNA: TGTGCCAGCAGCCCTGACAGGGGTTCCTACAATGAGCAGTTCTTC.

The genes are TRBV7-8 and TRBJ2-5; D not resolved. Trimming left V 3 bases short and J 5 bases short, with 13 bases between. The germline CDR1 and CDR2 sequences are SGHVS and FQNEAQ. CDR3 length equals 14 residues. The CDR3 sequence is CASSFKLRPETQYF. CDR3 coding DNA: TGTGCCAGCAGCTTTAAACTGCGTCCGGAGACCCAGTACTTC. The full variable domain, its missing parts supplied by reference TRBV7-8 and TRBJ2-5, is GAGVSQSPRYKVAKRGQDVALRCDPISGHVSLFWYQQALGQGPEFLTYFQNEAQLDKSGLPSDRFFAERPEGSVSTLKIQRTQQEDSAVYLCASSFKLRPETQYFGPGTRLLVL.

The CDR3, as DNA: TGTGCCAGCAGCCGAACCTCGGGGGGGCTTGAAGCTTTCTTT. Residues: CASSRTSGGLEAFF. The V gene is TRBV9, the J gene TRBJ1-1, with D tentatively TRBD1 (6 bases). The CDR3 totals 14 residues. Trimming took 4 bases from V and 7 from J, leaving 17 bases between them. CDR1 is SGDLS, CDR2 YYNGEE, per germline.

This clone was seen just once. The genes are TRBV10-3 and TRBJ1-3; D perhaps matches TRBD1 (5 bases). V shed 4 bases and J shed 3 bases, with 10 bases lying between them. Per germline, CDR1 ENHRY and CDR2 SYGVKD. The CDR3 consists of 14 residues. The CDR3, as DNA: TGTGCCATCAGTGGCCAGGGATTTGGAAACACCATATATTTT. This gives the protein CAISGQGFGNTIYF.

The chain links TRBV6-1 to TRBJ2-5, with TRBD1 identical over 10 bases. Trimming took 6 bases from V and 5 from J; bases not matched to a gene: 6. CDR3 length: 14 residues. Germline assignment: CDR1 MNHNS and CDR2 SASEGT. This chain's CDR3 is CASSPGQGVETQYF. The CDR3 region has the DNA TGTGCCAGCAGCCCTGGACAGGGGGTGGAGACCCAGTACTTC.

The chain is built from TRBV25-1 and TRBJ2-3; TRBD2 might be the D (5 bases). The CDR3 spans 15 residues. Germline values: CDR1 MGHDK, CDR2 SYGVNS. The V gene lost 1 base and the J gene lost 3 bases, with 11 bases spanning the gap. CDR3 in DNA: TGTGCCAGCAGTGAATGGGTGGGAGAGACAGATACGCAGTATTTT. Translating gives CASSEWVGETDTQYF.

The chain employs TRBV19 and TRBJ2-5; 7 bases are a match to TRBD1. The CDR3 extends over 16 amino acids. Per the germline V gene, CDR1 is LNHDA and CDR2 is SQIVND (reference sequence). V lost 3 bases, J lost 2 bases, and 9 bases stayed unmatched. In nucleotides, the CDR3 is TGTGCCAGTAGTATCATTCCCAGGGGGATACAAGAGACCCAGTACTTC. Its protein product is CASSIIPRGIQETQYF.

This clone is a singleton in its sample. The rearrangement uses TRBV18 and TRBJ2-7, with 9 bases matching TRBD1. J gave up 7 bases and V 3 bases, and 7 bases lay outside the gene matches. This CDR3 has 14 amino acids. Germline assignment: CDR1 KGHSH and CDR2 LQKENI. CDR3 DNA sequence: TGTGCCAGCTCACCTGGGACAGGGAATCGGGAGCAGTACTTC. Its translation: CASSPGTGNREQYF.

This CDR3 reads CASSEYRDLVDEKLFF. The CDR3 bases are TGTGCCAGCAGCGAGTACAGGGATTTAGTTGATGAAAAACTGTTTTTT. The chain links TRBV5-5 to TRBJ1-4; maybe TRBD1 (6 bases). Between the trimmed V and J ends, which lost 4 bases and 6 bases, there was a span of 19 bases. The CDR3 is 16 residues long. The germline gives CDR1 SGHKS, CDR2 YYEKEE (reference sequence).

The chain links TRBV6-4 to TRBJ1-5; D gene ambiguous. The V end lost 2 bases, the J end lost 6 bases, and 8 bases lay between the germline ends. This CDR3 contains 13 residues. Germline assignment: CDR1 MRHNA and CDR2 SNTAGT. In nucleotides, the CDR3 is TGTGCCAGCAGTGACCAAATCGGTCAGCCCCAGCATTTT. Translated, it gives CASSDQIGQPQHF.

V is TRBV7-2 and J is TRBJ2-3; 7 bases match TRBD1. V lost 5 bases, J lost 1 base, and 9 bases stayed unmatched. The CDR3 runs to 16 residues. Per germline, CDR1 SGHTA and CDR2 FQGNSA. Here the CDR3 reads CASSPGWQGGTDTQYF. The CDR3 nucleotides read TGTGCCAGCAGCCCCGGGTGGCAGGGGGGCACAGATACGCAGTATTTT. Looking up the rest from reference TRBV7-2 and TRBJ2-3 gives the full variable domain: GAGVSQSPSNKVTEKGKDVELRCDPISGHTALYWYRQSLGQGLEFLIYFQGNSAPDKSGLPSDRFSAERTGGSVSTLTIQRTQQEDSAVYLCASSPGWQGGTDTQYFGPGTRLTVL.

V and J are TRBV5-1 and TRBJ1-3; no firm D call. The CDR3 length is 16 residues. Germline loops: CDR1 SGHRS, CDR2 YFSETQ. Trimming left V 0 bases short and J 0 bases short, with 10 bases between. The CDR3 is CASSLAGSYSGNTIYF. For the CDR3, the DNA is TGCGCCAGCAGCTTGGCCGGGTCTTACTCTGGAAACACCATATATTTT. Full variable domain (missing parts from reference TRBV5-1 and TRBJ1-3): KAGVTQTPRYLIKTRGQQVTLSCSPISGHRSVSWYQQTPGQGLQFLFEYFSETQRNKGNFPGRFSGRQFSNSRSEMNVSTLELGDSALYLCASSLAGSYSGNTIYFGEGSWLTVV.

This chain links TRBV4-3 with TRBJ2-1; D possibly corresponds to TRBD2 (7 bases). The V end was cut by 1 base, the J end by 5 bases, with 9 bases between. CDR1 is LGHNA and CDR2 is YSLEER in the germline V gene. The CDR3 is 14 residues long. The CDR3 sequence is CASSQVRGHNEQFF. For the CDR3, the DNA is TGCGCCAGCAGCCAAGTGCGGGGGCACAATGAGCAGTTCTTC.

J is TRBJ2-1 and V is TRBV30; 11 nucleotides agree with TRBD2. Looked up from germline, CDR1 is GTSNPN and CDR2 is SVGIG (reference sequence). Unmatched junction bases numbered 26, after V lost 4 bases and J lost 3 bases. The CDR3 loop spans 22 amino acids. CDR3 loop: CAWNIPRVGVAGGGISYNEQFF. The CDR3 DNA reads TGTGCCTGGAACATCCCGCGGGTTGGAGTAGCGGGAGGGGGTATAAGCTACAATGAGCAGTTCTTC.

This chain uses TRBV5-1 with TRBJ2-2; TRBD2 might be the D (5 bases). Germline CDR1 and CDR2: SGHRS and YFSETQ. Trimming cost V 1 base and J 4 bases, with 14 bases left between them. The CDR3 length is 16 residues. CDR3 protein: CASSLFGITGTGELFF. CDR3 in DNA: TGCGCCAGCAGCTTGTTCGGGATCACGGGCACCGGGGAGCTGTTTTTT.

The rearrangement uses TRBV11-3 and TRBJ1-3; D call uncertain. Germline loops: CDR1 SGHNT, CDR2 YENEEA. V lost 5 bases and J lost 2, with 19 bases in between. The CDR3 totals 17 residues. CDR3 loop: CASSPGTLRDAGNTIYF. CDR3 coding DNA: TGTGCCAGCAGCCCAGGAACCCTGCGGGATGCTGGAAACACCATATATTTT.

This chain connects TRBV10-1 to TRBJ2-7; D is tentatively TRBD1 or TRBD2 (5 bases each). This CDR3 contains 12 residues. The germline V gene encodes CDR1 WNHNN and CDR2 SYGVQD (reference sequence). V gave up 1 base and J gave up 6 bases, with 7 bases separating them. CDR3 in amino acids: CASSELGVEQYF. CDR3 nucleotides: TGCGCCAGCAGTGAGTTGGGGGTCGAGCAGTACTTC.

This sequence joins TRBV20-1 and TRBJ1-1; a weak D match, TRBD1 (6 bases). The CDR3 totals 10 residues. Germline V gives CDR1 DFQATT, CDR2 SNEGSKA (reference sequence). Trimming shortened V by 7 bases and J by 3 bases, and 6 bases separated the two germline ends. This CDR3 is CSEGDTEAFF. CDR3 nucleotide sequence: TGCAGTGAGGGGGACACTGAAGCTTTCTTT.

This sequence joins TRBV5-6 and TRBJ1-1; D not resolved. Trimming left V 1 base short and J 0 bases short, with 1 base between. The length of the CDR3 is 12 residues. From germline, CDR1 is SGHDT and CDR2 YYEEEE. CDR3 protein: CASSLLNTEAFF. The CDR3 coding sequence is TGTGCCAGCAGCTTGCTGAACACTGAAGCTTTCTTT.

V is TRBV27 and J is TRBJ2-1; 11 nucleotides line up with TRBD2. This CDR3 is 14 amino acids long. Germline lookup yields CDR1 MNHEY and CDR2 SMNVEV (reference sequence). Trimming cost V 11 bases and J 9 bases; bases outside gene matches: 12. CDR3 amino acids: CAESEVAGGIEQFF. In DNA form, the CDR3 reads TGTGCCGAAAGCGAGGTAGCGGGAGGGATTGAGCAGTTCTTC.

V gene TRBV2 combines with J gene TRBJ2-7; 10 nucleotides align to TRBD1. Germline CDR1 reads SNHLY; CDR2 reads FYNNEI. V shed 6 bases, J shed 1 base, and the junction held 0 bases outside the gene matches. CDR3 length equals 13 residues. CDR3 nucleotides: TGTGCCAGCAGGGACAGGGGGTCCTACGAGCAGTACTTC. Translating gives CASRDRGSYEQYF.

Remarks on this clone: This specimen includes other DNA sequences encoding the same CDR3. The rearrangement links TRBV5-1 to TRBJ2-2; D is unresolved. CDR1 and CDR2 from the germline V gene are SGHRS and YFSETQ. Trimming removed 4 bases from V and 4 bases from J, with 5 bases in between. This CDR3 contains 12 residues. DNA for the CDR3: TGCGCCAGCAGCCTTTTCACCGGGGAGCTGTTTTTT. Translating it yields CASSLFTGELFF.